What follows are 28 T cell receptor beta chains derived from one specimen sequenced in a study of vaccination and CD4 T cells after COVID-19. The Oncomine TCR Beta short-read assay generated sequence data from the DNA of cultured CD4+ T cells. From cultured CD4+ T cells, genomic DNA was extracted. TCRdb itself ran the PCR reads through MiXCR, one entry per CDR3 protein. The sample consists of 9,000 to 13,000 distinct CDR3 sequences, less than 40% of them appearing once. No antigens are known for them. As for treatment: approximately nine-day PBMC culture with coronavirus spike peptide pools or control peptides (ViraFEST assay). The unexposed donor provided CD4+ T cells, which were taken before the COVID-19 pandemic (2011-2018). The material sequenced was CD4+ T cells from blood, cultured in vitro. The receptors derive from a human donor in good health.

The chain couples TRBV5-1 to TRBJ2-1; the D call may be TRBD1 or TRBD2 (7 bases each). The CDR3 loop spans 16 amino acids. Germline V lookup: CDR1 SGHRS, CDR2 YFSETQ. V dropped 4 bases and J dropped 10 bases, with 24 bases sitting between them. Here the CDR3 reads CASSRGGQGGPGEQFF. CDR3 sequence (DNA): TGCGCCAGCAGCCGGGGAGGGCAGGGGGGTCCGGGAGAGCAGTTCTTC.

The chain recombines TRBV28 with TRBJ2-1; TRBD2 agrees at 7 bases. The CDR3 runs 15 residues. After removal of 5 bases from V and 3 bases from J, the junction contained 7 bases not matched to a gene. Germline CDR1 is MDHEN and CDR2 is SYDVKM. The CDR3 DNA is TGTGCCAGCAGTAGACTAGCAGTTGGCTACAATGAGCAGTTCTTC. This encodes CASSRLAVGYNEQFF.

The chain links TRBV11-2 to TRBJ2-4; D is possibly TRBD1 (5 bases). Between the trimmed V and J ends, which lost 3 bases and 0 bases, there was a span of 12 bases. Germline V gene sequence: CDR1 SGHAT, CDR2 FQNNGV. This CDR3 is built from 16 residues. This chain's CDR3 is CASSFNRGSAKNIQYF. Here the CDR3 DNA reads TGTGCCAGCAGCTTTAATAGGGGCTCAGCCAAAAACATTCAGTACTTC. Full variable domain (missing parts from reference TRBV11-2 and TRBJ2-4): EAGVAQSPRYKIIEKRQSVAFWCNPISGHATLYWYQQILGQGPKLLIQFQNNGVVDDSQLPKDRFSAERLKGVDSTLKIQPAKLEDSAVYLCASSFNRGSAKNIQYFGAGTRLSVL.

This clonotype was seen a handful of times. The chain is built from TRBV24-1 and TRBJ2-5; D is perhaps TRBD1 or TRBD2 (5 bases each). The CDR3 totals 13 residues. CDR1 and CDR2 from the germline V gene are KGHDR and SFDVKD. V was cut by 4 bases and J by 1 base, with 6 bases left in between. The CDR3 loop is CATSDGAQETQYF. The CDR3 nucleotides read TGTGCCACCAGTGACGGGGCCCAAGAGACCCAGTACTTC.

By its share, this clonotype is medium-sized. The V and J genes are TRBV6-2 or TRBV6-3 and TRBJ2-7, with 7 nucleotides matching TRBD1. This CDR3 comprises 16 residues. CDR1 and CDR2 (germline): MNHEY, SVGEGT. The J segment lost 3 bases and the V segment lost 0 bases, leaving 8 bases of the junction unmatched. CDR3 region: CASSYSRGRRLYEQYF. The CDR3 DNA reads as TGTGCCAGCAGTTACTCGAGGGGGCGGCGGCTCTACGAGCAGTACTTC.

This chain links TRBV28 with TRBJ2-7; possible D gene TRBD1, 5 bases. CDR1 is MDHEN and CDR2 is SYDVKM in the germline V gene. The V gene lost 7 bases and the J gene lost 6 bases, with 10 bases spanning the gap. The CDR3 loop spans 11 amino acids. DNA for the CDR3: TGTGCCAGCAACCAGGGCGTCGAGCAGTACTTC. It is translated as CASNQGVEQYF.

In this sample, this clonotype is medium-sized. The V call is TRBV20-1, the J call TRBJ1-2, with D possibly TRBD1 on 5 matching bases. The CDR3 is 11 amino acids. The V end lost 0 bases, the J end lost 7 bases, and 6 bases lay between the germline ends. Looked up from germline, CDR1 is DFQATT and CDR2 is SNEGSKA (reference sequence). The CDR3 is CSARDRGGYTF. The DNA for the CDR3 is TGCAGTGCTAGAGATAGGGGTGGCTACACCTTC.

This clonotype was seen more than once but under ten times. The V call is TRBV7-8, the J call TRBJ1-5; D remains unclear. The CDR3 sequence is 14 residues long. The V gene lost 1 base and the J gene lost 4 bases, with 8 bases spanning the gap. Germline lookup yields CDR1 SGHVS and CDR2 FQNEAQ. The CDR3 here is CASSLEQNNQPQHF. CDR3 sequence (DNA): TGTGCCAGCAGCTTAGAACAGAATAATCAGCCCCAGCATTTT. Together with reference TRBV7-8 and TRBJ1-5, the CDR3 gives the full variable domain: GAGVSQSPRYKVAKRGQDVALRCDPISGHVSLFWYQQALGQGPEFLTYFQNEAQLDKSGLPSDRFFAERPEGSVSTLKIQRTQQEDSAVYLCASSLEQNNQPQHFGDGTRLSIL.

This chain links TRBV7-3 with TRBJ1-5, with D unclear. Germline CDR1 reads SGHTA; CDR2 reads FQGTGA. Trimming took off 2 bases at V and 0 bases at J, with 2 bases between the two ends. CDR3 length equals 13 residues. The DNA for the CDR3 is TGTGCCAGCAGCTTAGATAGCAATCAGCCCCAGCATTTT. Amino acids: CASSLDSNQPQHF.

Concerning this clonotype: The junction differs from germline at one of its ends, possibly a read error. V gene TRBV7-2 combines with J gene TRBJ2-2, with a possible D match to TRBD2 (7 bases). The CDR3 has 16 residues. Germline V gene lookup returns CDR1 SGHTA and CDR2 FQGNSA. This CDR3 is CASSQVGGRNTGELFF. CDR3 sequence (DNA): TGCGCCAGCAGCCAAGTGGGGGGGCGAAACACCGGGGAGCTGTTTTTT.

DNA of the CDR3: TGCGCCAGCAGCTCTATGTCCGGCACTGAAGCTTTCTTT. Translated: CASSSMSGTEAFF. The genes are TRBV5-1 and TRBJ1-1; D is ambiguous. Per germline, CDR1 SGHRS and CDR2 YFSETQ. Trimming left V 3 bases short and J 4 bases short, with 10 bases between. This CDR3 spans 13 amino acids. Full variable domain (missing parts from reference TRBV5-1 and TRBJ1-1): KAGVTQTPRYLIKTRGQQVTLSCSPISGHRSVSWYQQTPGQGLQFLFEYFSETQRNKGNFPGRFSGRQFSNSRSEMNVSTLELGDSALYLCASSSMSGTEAFFGQGTRLTVV.

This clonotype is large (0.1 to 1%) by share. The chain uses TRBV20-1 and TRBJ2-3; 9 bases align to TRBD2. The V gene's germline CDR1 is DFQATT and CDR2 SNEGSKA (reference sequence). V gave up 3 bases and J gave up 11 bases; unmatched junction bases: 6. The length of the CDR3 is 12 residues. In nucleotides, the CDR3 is TGCAGTGCTAGGCGGGAGGGCCGCGGGCAGTATTTT. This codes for CSARREGRGQYF.

The CDR3: CSVELGLDAEQYF. The CDR3 DNA follows: TGCAGCGTTGAACTCGGACTAGACGCCGAGCAGTACTTC. The genes are TRBV29-1 and TRBJ2-7; 7 bases match TRBD2. The ends lost 2 bases at V and 6 bases at J; junction bases unmatched: 7. Germline values: CDR1 SQVTM, CDR2 ANQGSEA. The CDR3 extends over 13 amino acids.

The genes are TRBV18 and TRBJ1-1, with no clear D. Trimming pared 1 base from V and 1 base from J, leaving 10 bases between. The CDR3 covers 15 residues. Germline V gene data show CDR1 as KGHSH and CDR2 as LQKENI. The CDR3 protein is CASSPRSDSNTEAFF. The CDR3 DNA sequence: TGTGCCAGCTCACCACGTTCAGACTCGAACACTGAAGCTTTCTTT.

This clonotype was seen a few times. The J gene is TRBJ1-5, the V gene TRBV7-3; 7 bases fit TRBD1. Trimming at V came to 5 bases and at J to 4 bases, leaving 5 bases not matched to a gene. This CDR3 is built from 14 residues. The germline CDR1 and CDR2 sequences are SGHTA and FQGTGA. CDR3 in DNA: TGTGCCAGCAGCCACAACAGGGGTAATCAGCCCCAGCATTTT. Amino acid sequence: CASSHNRGNQPQHF.

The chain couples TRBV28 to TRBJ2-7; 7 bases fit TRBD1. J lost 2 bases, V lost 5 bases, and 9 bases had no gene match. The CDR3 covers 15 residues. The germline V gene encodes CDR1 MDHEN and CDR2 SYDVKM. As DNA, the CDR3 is TGTGCCAGCAGTACACAGGGGACAAGCCCCTACGAGCAGTACTTC. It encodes CASSTQGTSPYEQYF.

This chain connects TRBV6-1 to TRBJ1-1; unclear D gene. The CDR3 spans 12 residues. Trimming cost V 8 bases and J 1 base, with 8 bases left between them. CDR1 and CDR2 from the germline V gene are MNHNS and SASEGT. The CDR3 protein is CASLGRNTEAFF. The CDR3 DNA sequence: TGTGCCAGCTTGGGCAGGAACACTGAAGCTTTCTTT.

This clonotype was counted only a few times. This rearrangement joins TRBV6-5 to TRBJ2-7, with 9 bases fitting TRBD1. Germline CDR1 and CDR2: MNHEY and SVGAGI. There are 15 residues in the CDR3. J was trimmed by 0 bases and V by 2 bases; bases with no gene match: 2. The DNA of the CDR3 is TGTGCCAGCAGTTACGGGACAGGGCCCTCCTACGAGCAGTACTTC. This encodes CASSYGTGPSYEQYF.

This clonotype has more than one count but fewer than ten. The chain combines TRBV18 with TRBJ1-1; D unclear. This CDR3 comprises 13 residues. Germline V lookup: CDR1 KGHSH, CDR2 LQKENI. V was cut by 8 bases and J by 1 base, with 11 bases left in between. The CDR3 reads CASQRSPNTEAFF. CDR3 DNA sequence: TGTGCCAGCCAGCGCAGCCCGAACACTGAAGCTTTCTTT.

CDR3 amino acids: CASSAFTGDTGELFF. CDR3 nucleotides: TGTGCCAGCAGTGCGTTCACTGGGGACACCGGGGAGCTGTTTTTT. V is TRBV6-4 and J is TRBJ2-2; no clear D. Germline V CDR1 and CDR2: MRHNA, SNTAGT. The CDR3 spans 15 residues. V dropped 4 bases and J dropped 3 bases, with 12 bases sitting between them.

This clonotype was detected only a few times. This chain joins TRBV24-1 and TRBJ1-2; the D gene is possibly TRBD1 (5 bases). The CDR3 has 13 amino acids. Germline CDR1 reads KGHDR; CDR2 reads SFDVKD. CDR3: CAIWSRENYGYTF. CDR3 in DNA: TGTGCTATATGGTCCAGGGAGAACTATGGCTACACCTTC.

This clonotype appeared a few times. The CDR3 loop reads CAGTPDSRQETQYF. CDR3 bases: TGTGCCGGAACGCCGGACTCCCGGCAGGAGACCCAGTACTTC. This chain joins TRBV2 and TRBJ2-5, with D perhaps TRBD2 (5 bases). V was shortened by 11 bases and J by 5 bases, with 21 bases between the two germline ends. There are 14 residues in the CDR3. Looked up from germline, CDR1 is SNHLY and CDR2 is FYNNEI.

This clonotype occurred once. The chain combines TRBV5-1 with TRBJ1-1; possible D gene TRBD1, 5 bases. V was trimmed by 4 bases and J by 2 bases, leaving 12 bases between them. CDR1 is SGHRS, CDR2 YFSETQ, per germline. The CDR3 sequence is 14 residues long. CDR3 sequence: CASSLLTDNTEAFF. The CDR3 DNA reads TGCGCCAGCAGCCTCCTGACAGACAACACTGAAGCTTTCTTT.

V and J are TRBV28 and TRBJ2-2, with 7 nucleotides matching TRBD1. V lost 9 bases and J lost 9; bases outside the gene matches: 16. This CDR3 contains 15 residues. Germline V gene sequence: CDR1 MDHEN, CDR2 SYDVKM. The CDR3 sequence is CARVEEEGATWELFF. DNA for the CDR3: TGTGCCAGGGTCGAGGAAGAGGGGGCTACTTGGGAGCTGTTTTTT.

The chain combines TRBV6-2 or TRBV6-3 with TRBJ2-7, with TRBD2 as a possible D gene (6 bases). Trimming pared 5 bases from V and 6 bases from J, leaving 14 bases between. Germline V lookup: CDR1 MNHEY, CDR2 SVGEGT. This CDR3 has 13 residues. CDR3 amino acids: CASSQTSRGEQYF. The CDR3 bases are TGTGCCAGCAGTCAGACTAGTCGGGGCGAGCAGTACTTC.

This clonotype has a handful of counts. For the CDR3, the DNA is TGTGCCAGCAGCCGTTCGACAGGGGCCTATGGCTACACCTTC. This encodes CASSRSTGAYGYTF. J is TRBJ1-2 and V is TRBV7-2; 8 bases align to TRBD1. With 5 bases clipped from V and 4 bases from J, the junction kept 6 bases outside the gene matches. The CDR3 extends over 14 amino acids. The V gene's germline CDR1 is SGHTA and CDR2 FQGNSA.

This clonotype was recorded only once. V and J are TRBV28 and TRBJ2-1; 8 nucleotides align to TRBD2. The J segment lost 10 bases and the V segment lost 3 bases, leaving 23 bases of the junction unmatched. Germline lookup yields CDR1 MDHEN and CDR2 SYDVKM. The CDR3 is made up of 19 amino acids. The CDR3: CASSFRGSVAGGGRGEQFF. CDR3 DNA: TGTGCCAGCAGTTTCAGGGGTAGCGTCGCGGGAGGCGGGCGGGGCGAGCAGTTCTTC. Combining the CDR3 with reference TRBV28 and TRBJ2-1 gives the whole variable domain DVKVTQSSRYLVKRTGEKVFLECVQDMDHENMFWYRQDPGLGLRLIYFSYDVKMKEKGDIPEGYSVSREKKERFSLILESASTNQTSMYLCASSFRGSVAGGGRGEQFFGPGTRLTVL.

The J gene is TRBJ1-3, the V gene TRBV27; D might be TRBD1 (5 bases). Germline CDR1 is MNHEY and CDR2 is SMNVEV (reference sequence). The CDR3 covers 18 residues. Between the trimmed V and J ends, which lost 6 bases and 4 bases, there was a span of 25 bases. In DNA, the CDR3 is TGTGCCAGCAGCCCAATGGCAGTTGCCAGGGACGGCGGAAACACCATATATTTT. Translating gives CASSPMAVARDGGNTIYF.